The 18 T cell receptor beta chains below come from one sample, sequenced in a study of cytomegalovirus exposure and HLA in healthy donors. The study ran its PCR with 60 Vbeta and 13 Jbeta primers. The table came from immunoSEQ multiplex PCR; TCRdb's copy has only in-frame clones and leaves some out. The table includes 150,000 to 200,000 clones, approximately 80% detected once. Sequencing was carried out using PBMCs. All receptors come from a man over 45 in good health and CMV-seropositive.

The chain has TRBV6-6 and TRBJ1-1, with 7 positions matching TRBD1. The CDR3 spans 14 residues. The germline gives CDR1 MNHNY, CDR2 SVGAGI (reference sequence). J gave up 1 base and V 4 bases, and 3 bases lay outside the gene matches. DNA for the CDR3: TGTGCCAGCAGTTGGGACAGCAGGAACACTGAAGCTTTCTTT. Translating it yields CASSWDSRNTEAFF.

This clone was seen a few times. V usage is TRBV19 and J usage is TRBJ1-1, with D perhaps TRBD1 (5 bases). Germline V gene sequence: CDR1 LNHDA, CDR2 SQIVND (reference sequence). V shed 7 bases and J shed 5 bases, with 17 bases lying between them. This CDR3 spans 14 amino acids. DNA for the CDR3: TGTGCCAGTATCACAAGGGGCGGAAATACTGAAGCTTTCTTT. It yields the protein CASITRGGNTEAFF.

V is TRBV7-2 and J is TRBJ2-5; 8 nucleotides line up with TRBD2. The CDR3 contains 17 residues. Germline values: CDR1 SGHTA, CDR2 FQGNSA. V lost 9 bases and J lost 2; bases outside the gene matches: 17. CDR3 residues: CASTSGPAAGGQETQYF. The CDR3 DNA is TGTGCCAGTACCAGTGGGCCAGCGGCGGGGGGTCAAGAGACCCAGTACTTC.

The V gene is TRBV7-2, the J gene TRBJ1-1, with D unresolved. The CDR3 runs 15 residues. Germline lookup yields CDR1 SGHTA and CDR2 FQGNSA. V was trimmed by 5 bases and J by 4 bases, leaving 17 bases between them. The CDR3 loop reads CASSQDGNGGTEAFF. Here the CDR3 DNA reads TGTGCCAGCAGCCAGGACGGGAACGGCGGCACTGAAGCTTTCTTT.

The rearrangement joins TRBV11-3 to TRBJ2-3; 7 positions agree with TRBD2. With 0 bases clipped from V and 0 bases from J, the junction kept 3 bases outside the gene matches. CDR1 and CDR2 (germline): SGHNT, YENEEA. This CDR3 has 16 amino acids. The CDR3 DNA reads as TGTGCCAGCAGCTTAGATAGCGGGTCTAGCACAGATACGCAGTATTTT. Amino acids: CASSLDSGSSTDTQYF.

The chain combines TRBV27 with TRBJ2-7; TRBD2 aligns across 9 bases. V lost 8 bases to trimming and J lost 3 bases; unmatched junction nucleotides: 5. The V gene's germline CDR1 is MNHEY and CDR2 SMNVEV (reference sequence). There are 13 residues in the CDR3. The CDR3 protein is CASWRGGGYEQYF. The DNA of the CDR3 is TGTGCCAGCTGGCGGGGGGGCGGCTACGAGCAGTACTTC.

CDR3 amino acids: CATGTGDNSPLHF. The CDR3 DNA reads TGTGCCACCGGGACAGGAGATAATTCACCCCTCCACTTT. The genes are TRBV10-3 and TRBJ1-6; 8 bases are shared with TRBD1. The CDR3 is 13 residues long. With V trimmed by 10 bases and J by 5 bases, 4 bases remained unmatched. The germline V gene has CDR1 ENHRY and CDR2 SYGVKD.

The chain carries TRBV4-3 and TRBJ2-5; a weak D match, TRBD1 (5 bases). V dropped 1 base and J dropped 5 bases, with 11 bases sitting between them. Germline V gene data show CDR1 as LGHNA and CDR2 as YSLEER. The length of the CDR3 is 14 residues. Here the CDR3 DNA reads TGCGCCAGCAGCCAAGTGTCAGGGTCCGAGACCCAGTACTTC. It yields the protein CASSQVSGSETQYF.

The rearrangement joins TRBV11-1 to TRBJ1-1; TRBD1 matches at 10 bases. V shed 3 bases and J 0 bases; nucleotides not matched to a gene: 4. Per the germline V gene, CDR1 is SGHAT and CDR2 is FQDESV (reference sequence). This CDR3 spans 16 amino acids. The CDR3 protein is CASSFGTGVLNTEAFF. CDR3 coding DNA: TGTGCCAGCAGCTTCGGGACAGGGGTTTTGAACACTGAAGCTTTCTTT.

The chain employs TRBV5-4 and TRBJ1-6, with 8 bases that match TRBD1. There are 16 residues in the CDR3. Trimming at V came to 5 bases and at J to 0 bases, leaving 4 bases not matched to a gene. Germline V lookup: CDR1 SGHNT, CDR2 YYREEE (reference sequence). CDR3 amino acids: CASSSDRGSYNSPLHF. CDR3 in DNA: TGTGCCAGCAGTTCTGACAGGGGCTCCTATAATTCACCCCTCCACTTT.

This rearrangement joins TRBV6-5 to TRBJ1-1, with D perhaps TRBD1 (5 bases). The CDR3 runs to 15 residues. V lost 4 bases to trimming and J lost 4 bases, with 16 bases between them. Germline-derived CDR1 and CDR2 are MNHEY and SVGAGI. CDR3 nucleotides: TGTGCCAGCAGTTCCTGGGGGGAACCCGGCACTGAAGCTTTCTTT. Protein: CASSSWGEPGTEAFF.

The CDR3 loop reads CASSLRQGSETQYF. The DNA of the CDR3 is TGTGCCAGCAGCCTCAGACAGGGGTCAGAGACCCAGTACTTC. J is TRBJ2-5 and V is TRBV9; 8 positions agree with TRBD1. Germline-derived CDR1 and CDR2 are SGDLS and YYNGEE. The CDR3 spans 14 residues. The trim removed 4 bases at V and 4 bases at J, leaving 6 bases unmatched.

The rearrangement uses TRBV15 and TRBJ1-5; D is unclear. The V and J ends lost 5 bases and 3 bases respectively, with 11 bases between them. The CDR3 has 14 amino acids. Germline V lookup: CDR1 LNHNV, CDR2 YYDKDF (reference sequence). CDR3 amino acids: CATSGTGVNQPQHF. The CDR3 nucleotides are TGTGCCACCAGCGGTACGGGTGTCAATCAGCCCCAGCATTTT.

The chain has TRBV7-2 and TRBJ1-2; 9 bases map to TRBD1. Germline CDR1 and CDR2: SGHTA and FQGNSA. This CDR3 spans 14 amino acids. The ends lost 5 bases at V and 8 bases at J; junction bases unmatched: 9. CDR3 residues: CASSQGQGRGGYTF. The CDR3 DNA reads TGTGCCAGCAGCCAGGGACAGGGACGAGGGGGCTACACCTTC.

This rearrangement joins TRBV2 to TRBJ1-5; possible D gene TRBD1, 6 bases. There are 17 residues in the CDR3. Germline V lookup: CDR1 SNHLY, CDR2 FYNNEI. V was shortened by 6 bases and J by 0 bases, with 18 bases between the two germline ends. DNA for the CDR3: TGTGCCAGCAGCCGACTATGGACAGAGGATAGCAATCAGCCCCAGCATTTT. Protein product: CASSRLWTEDSNQPQHF.

This chain joins TRBV14 and TRBJ1-2; tentative D call: TRBD1 (5 bases). The CDR3 contains 13 residues. Looked up from germline, CDR1 is SGHDN and CDR2 is FVKESK. The V gene lost 1 base and the J gene lost 7 bases, with 10 bases spanning the gap. The CDR3 sequence is CASSQVSGGGYTF. CDR3 nucleotides: TGTGCCAGCAGCCAAGTCTCCGGGGGTGGCTACACCTTC.

This clone was detected a few times. This chain links TRBV5-5 with TRBJ1-2; D is ambiguous. The CDR3 contains 16 residues. V lost 1 base, J lost 3 bases, and 16 bases lay in between. From germline, CDR1 is SGHKS and CDR2 YYEKEE (reference sequence). As DNA, the CDR3 is TGTGCCAGCAGCTTGAGGGCCAAAAGCGGGGACTATGGCTACACCTTC. Translated, it gives CASSLRAKSGDYGYTF.

V and J are TRBV25-1 and TRBJ2-1; TRBD1 matches at 9 bases. Per the germline V gene, CDR1 is MGHDK and CDR2 is SYGVNS. This CDR3 region has 18 residues. The ends lost 3 bases at V and 0 bases at J; junction bases unmatched: 9. In DNA form, the CDR3 reads TGTGCCAGCAGTGAGTCTCCGGGACAGGGCCGCTCCTACAATGAGCAGTTCTTC. Translation: CASSESPGQGRSYNEQFF. The complete variable domain, with remaining parts taken from reference TRBV25-1 and TRBJ2-1, reads EADIYQTPRYLVIGTGKKITLECSQTMGHDKMYWYQQDPGMELHLIHYSYGVNSTEKGDLSSESTVSRIRTEHFPLTLESARPSHTSQYLCASSESPGQGRSYNEQFFGPGTRLTVL.